The next 28 T cell receptor beta chains were all read from a single sample in a study of graft-versus-host responses after intestinal transplantation (dated by TCRdb to 2020 to 2022). Antigen specificity for these receptors is unknown. Taken with the paper, the label for time point translates to: cells obtained before transplantation from donor or recipient. Receptor libraries were prepared by the immunoSEQ multiplex PCR assay. In TCRdb, the immuneACCESS table is reduced to in-frame sequences with V and J assigned. These tables do not hold every clone; where another copy was compared, an unresolved V gene accounts for under half, and the others remain unexplained. This sample has roughly 120,000 clones in its table, and approximately 95% of those were observed once. The ten most abundant clones make up around 0.12% of the sample. Here the sequenced sample was unstimulated CD4+ T cells sorted from spleen or lymph node cells, taken before intestinal transplant. These receptors originate from a human donor who received an intestinal transplant.

This clone was counted between two and nine times. The chain combines TRBV19 with TRBJ1-2; D gene unclear. Trimming took 7 bases from V and 1 from J, leaving 10 bases between them. CDR1 and CDR2 from the germline V gene are LNHDA and SQIVND (reference sequence). The CDR3 contains 13 residues. The CDR3 DNA is TGTGCCAGTAAGCGAGGGATTAACTATGGCTACACCTTC. As protein: CASKRGINYGYTF.

The V call is TRBV4-1, the J call TRBJ1-1, with D perhaps TRBD1 (6 bases). Deletions cut 2 bases from V and 2 bases from J, with 12 bases between. Looked up from germline, CDR1 is MGHRA and CDR2 is YSYEKL. The CDR3 totals 15 residues. CDR3 amino acids: CASSQPTGHNTEAFF. The CDR3 DNA reads TGCGCCAGCAGCCAACCGACAGGACACAACACTGAAGCTTTCTTT.

The chain combines TRBV5-4 with TRBJ1-2; D not resolved. Between the trimmed V and J ends, which lost 1 base and 5 bases, there was a span of 15 bases. The CDR3 contains 15 residues. Germline V gives CDR1 SGHNT, CDR2 YYREEE (reference sequence). Written as DNA, the CDR3 is TGTGCCAGCAGCTTGTTTGAACTCACGGCATATGGCTACACCTTC. Its protein product is CASSLFELTAYGYTF.

CDR3 sequence (DNA): TGTGCCAGCAGTAGCGCCGTCGAGCAGTTCTTC. Its protein is CASSSAVEQFF. This chain links TRBV6-5 with TRBJ2-1, with unresolved D. The CDR3 runs 11 residues. V was pared by 5 bases and J by 10 bases, with 9 bases between. Germline V gives CDR1 MNHEY, CDR2 SVGAGI.

The chain recombines TRBV30 with TRBJ2-7; D may be TRBD2 (6 bases). CDR1 is GTSNPN and CDR2 is SVGIG in the germline V gene (reference sequence). This CDR3 comprises 13 residues. Trimming left V 0 bases short and J 6 bases short, with 12 bases between. The CDR3 reads CAWSVLGGVEQYF. CDR3 coding DNA: TGTGCCTGGAGTGTACTGGGGGGTGTCGAGCAGTACTTC.

V is TRBV9 and J is TRBJ2-5; possible D gene TRBD1, 6 bases. This CDR3 contains 14 residues. The germline gives CDR1 SGDLS, CDR2 YYNGEE. Trimming cost V 0 bases and J 4 bases, with 10 bases left between them. CDR3 nucleotide sequence: TGTGCCAGCAGCGTAGGTCCAGGGGCAGAGACCCAGTACTTC. Protein sequence: CASSVGPGAETQYF.

This chain links TRBV7-2 with TRBJ2-7, with D perhaps TRBD1 (5 bases). CDR3 length equals 13 residues. Germline V gene lookup returns CDR1 SGHTA and CDR2 FQGNSA. The ends were cut back, 1 base at V and 2 bases at J, with 6 bases in the middle. In nucleotides, the CDR3 is TGTGCCAGCAGCTTAGTACAGGCCTACGAGCAGTACTTC. Its translation: CASSLVQAYEQYF.

This chain connects TRBV6-5 to TRBJ2-3, with D hard to call. The length of the CDR3 is 15 residues. Germline V gene sequence: CDR1 MNHEY, CDR2 SVGAGI. The V end lost 0 bases, the J end lost 5 bases, and 12 bases lay between the germline ends. The CDR3 region has the DNA TGTGCCAGCAGTTACTCGAACTTAGGAGAAGATACGCAGTATTTT. Translation: CASSYSNLGEDTQYF.

V and J are TRBV7-6 and TRBJ2-1; 8 bases line up with TRBD2. This CDR3 region has 16 residues. J lost 8 bases, V lost 1 base, and 10 bases had no gene match. Germline V gene data show CDR1 as SGHVS and CDR2 as FNYEAQ. CDR3 DNA sequence: TGTGCCAGCAGCTTAGGAGTATCAGCGGGGGATCATGAGCAGTTCTTC. Protein sequence: CASSLGVSAGDHEQFF.

This clone showed up just once. The rearrangement links TRBV10-1 to TRBJ2-7; the match to TRBD2 covers 8 bases. The CDR3 totals 16 residues. The V segment lost 1 base and the J segment 3 bases; nucleotides outside the gene matches: 8. Per germline, CDR1 WNHNN and CDR2 SYGVQD (reference sequence). The CDR3 nucleotides are TGCGCCAGCAGTGAGTTAGCGGGGAGCTTTTTCTACGAGCAGTACTTC. As protein: CASSELAGSFFYEQYF.

CDR3: CASSYGKGSTWNEQFF. The CDR3 nucleotides are TGTGCCAGCAGTTATGGGAAGGGAAGCACATGGAATGAGCAGTTCTTC. The chain joins TRBV6-5 to TRBJ2-1; D ambiguous. There are 16 residues in the CDR3. V lost 3 bases to trimming and J lost 7 bases, with 19 bases between them. Germline V gene sequence: CDR1 MNHEY, CDR2 SVGAGI.

The chain combines TRBV2 with TRBJ2-5; D gene uncertain. V was shortened by 6 bases and J by 2 bases, with 10 bases between the two germline ends. The CDR3 length is 13 residues. Germline V gives CDR1 SNHLY, CDR2 FYNNEI. CDR3 protein: CASSRVPQETQYF. CDR3 DNA: TGTGCCAGCAGCCGAGTCCCTCAAGAGACCCAGTACTTC.

The chain recombines TRBV5-6 with TRBJ2-7; perhaps D is TRBD1 or TRBD2 (5 bases each). Deletions cut 3 bases from V and 5 bases from J, with 27 bases between. Germline lookup yields CDR1 SGHDT and CDR2 YYEEEE. The CDR3 is 18 residues long. As DNA, the CDR3 is TGTGCCAGCAGCTACCGGCAGCGGACACAATACAACCGACACGAGCAGTACTTC. Its protein is CASSYRQRTQYNRHEQYF.

This clone was seen a few times. The chain links TRBV27 to TRBJ2-5; D is unresolved. V was clipped by 6 bases and J by 5 bases, with 16 bases between them. This CDR3 is built from 14 residues. From germline, CDR1 is MNHEY and CDR2 SMNVEV (reference sequence). Written as DNA, the CDR3 is TGTGCCAGCAGACCCACGGAACCGCGGGAGACCCAGTACTTC. This translates into CASRPTEPRETQYF.

V usage is TRBV19 and J usage is TRBJ1-5, with 10 bases lining up with TRBD1. Germline lookup yields CDR1 LNHDA and CDR2 SQIVND (reference sequence). The length of the CDR3 is 15 residues. The J segment lost 5 bases and the V segment lost 5 bases, leaving 6 bases of the junction unmatched. The CDR3 DNA sequence: TGTGCCAGTAGTTACGGGACAGGGGATCATCAGCCCCAGCATTTT. This encodes CASSYGTGDHQPQHF.

The chain joins TRBV5-1 to TRBJ2-1, with D possibly being TRBD2 (5 bases). There are 15 residues in the CDR3. The germline CDR1 and CDR2 sequences are SGHRS and YFSETQ. Trimming shortened V by 0 bases and J by 7 bases, and 14 bases separated the two germline ends. As DNA, the CDR3 is TGCGCCAGCAGCTTGGGAACTCTCCGGGATAATGAGCAGTTCTTC. Translated: CASSLGTLRDNEQFF.

This chain links TRBV18 with TRBJ1-2; possible D gene TRBD1, 6 bases. CDR1 is KGHSH, CDR2 LQKENI, per germline. Trimming pared 6 bases from V and 3 bases from J, leaving 17 bases between. The CDR3 sequence is 15 residues long. The CDR3 DNA follows: TGTGCCAGCTCCCCCCTTGGCGGGGGCGACTATGGCTACACCTTC. Its protein is CASSPLGGGDYGYTF.

The CDR3, as DNA: TGTGCCAGCAGTTTCCGAATAGGACAGCTGCTCTCCTACGAGCAGTACTTC. As protein: CASSFRIGQLLSYEQYF. The chain couples TRBV28 to TRBJ2-7, with a weak D call TRBD1 (6 bases). Trimming took 3 bases from V and 0 from J, leaving 18 bases between them. The CDR3 covers 17 residues. CDR1 MDHEN and CDR2 SYDVKM come from the germline V gene.

The chain carries TRBV18 and TRBJ2-2; 7 bases match TRBD1. Germline lookup yields CDR1 KGHSH and CDR2 LQKENI. With 4 bases clipped from V and 5 bases from J, the junction kept 7 bases outside the gene matches. This CDR3 contains 15 residues. The CDR3 loop reads CASSLRQGETGELFF. The CDR3 region has the DNA TGTGCCAGCTCACTTCGTCAGGGGGAGACCGGGGAGCTGTTTTTT. The full variable domain, rest sourced from reference TRBV18 and TRBJ2-2, is NAGVMQNPRHLVRRRGQEARLRCSPMKGHSHVYWYRQLPEEGLKFMVYLQKENIIDESGMPKERFSAEFPKEGPSILRIQQVVRGDSAAYFCASSLRQGETGELFFGEGSRLTVL.

The gene calls are TRBV21-1 and TRBJ1-5. TRBV21-1 is a pseudogene segment. The CDR3 length is 18 residues. The CDR3 loop reads CASSKALWVKGGNQPQHF. CDR3 bases: TGTGCCAGCAGCAAAGCGCTTTGGGTTAAAGGCGGCAATCAGCCCCAGCATTTT.

This clone was seen a handful of times. This chain joins TRBV4-2 and TRBJ2-7; 7 bases match TRBD1. The CDR3 runs 18 residues. The germline CDR1 and CDR2 sequences are LGHNA and YNFKEQ. Trimming took 2 bases from V and 3 from J; bases not matched to a gene: 16. CDR3 in DNA: TGTGCCAGCAGCCAAAACGCGCTTTCGACAGGGTTCGTCTACGAGCAGTACTTC. Protein: CASSQNALSTGFVYEQYF.

This clone occurred once. This chain links TRBV14 with TRBJ2-1; D possibly corresponds to TRBD2 (6 bases). Germline V gives CDR1 SGHDN, CDR2 FVKESK. V shed 0 bases and J shed 8 bases, with 14 bases lying between them. The CDR3 loop spans 15 amino acids. The CDR3 sequence is CASSQDRGWADEQFF. The CDR3 nucleotides read TGTGCCAGCAGCCAAGATCGGGGGTGGGCGGATGAGCAGTTCTTC. Full variable domain (outside the CDR3, taken from reference TRBV14 and TRBJ2-1): EAGVTQFPSHSVIEKGQTVTLRCDPISGHDNLYWYRRVMGKEIKFLLHFVKESKQDESGMPNNRFLAERTGGTYSTLKVQPAELEDSGVYFCASSQDRGWADEQFFGPGTRLTVL.

This clone was seen once. The rearrangement joins TRBV27 to TRBJ2-7; D perhaps matches TRBD2 (6 bases). V dropped 1 base and J dropped 3 bases, with 10 bases sitting between them. The V gene's germline CDR1 is MNHEY and CDR2 SMNVEV (reference sequence). The CDR3 has 14 residues. DNA for the CDR3: TGTGCCAGCAGTTTATGGACTAAAAACTACGAGCAGTACTTC. Its translation: CASSLWTKNYEQYF.

The V and J genes are TRBV30 and TRBJ2-7, with 13 nucleotides matching TRBD2. The V gene end was trimmed by 0 bases and the J gene end by 3 bases; junction bases not matched to a gene: 5. CDR1 and CDR2 (germline): GTSNPN, SVGIG (reference sequence). The CDR3 extends over 16 amino acids. In DNA, the CDR3 is TGTGCCTGGAGTGTACCACGGACTAGCGGGAGCTACGAGCAGTACTTC. Protein: CAWSVPRTSGSYEQYF. Drawing the rest from reference TRBV30 and TRBJ2-7, the complete variable domain is SQTIHQWPATLVQPVGSPLSLECTVEGTSNPNLYWYRQAAGRGLQLLFYSVGIGQISSEVPQNLSASRPQDRQFILSSKKLLLSDSGFYLCAWSVPRTSGSYEQYFGPGTRLTVT.

The J gene is TRBJ2-5, the V gene TRBV30; either TRBD1 or TRBD2 may fit D (6 bases each). CDR1 GTSNPN and CDR2 SVGIG come from the germline V gene (reference sequence). V was clipped by 5 bases and J by 2 bases, with 18 bases between them. The CDR3 loop spans 15 amino acids. The CDR3 DNA reads TGTGCCTGGGGGGCCGCCACAGGGAGGCAAGAGACCCAGTACTTC. Amino acid sequence: CAWGAATGRQETQYF.

The chain links TRBV7-9 to TRBJ2-3; TRBD2 is a possible D gene (6 bases). V lost 4 bases, J lost 4 bases, and 21 bases lay in between. This CDR3 is built from 17 residues. Germline V CDR1 and CDR2: SEHNR, FQNEAQ (reference sequence). The CDR3 region is CASSSSRWGESADTQYF. DNA of the CDR3: TGTGCCAGCAGCTCTTCCCGGTGGGGGGAGTCGGCAGATACGCAGTATTTT.

This CDR3 reads CASSTDRGVQPQHF. The DNA of the CDR3 is TGTGCCAGCAGTACCGACAGGGGAGTTCAGCCCCAGCATTTT. V is TRBV6-5 and J is TRBJ1-5, with 8 nucleotides matching TRBD1. Germline V lookup: CDR1 MNHEY, CDR2 SVGAGI. The CDR3 sequence is 14 residues long. V gave up 5 bases and J gave up 6 bases; unmatched junction bases: 6.

The CDR3 region is CASSPGPNQPQHF. CDR3 bases: TGTGCCAGCAGTCCCGGACCCAATCAGCCCCAGCATTTT. This sequence joins TRBV28 and TRBJ1-5, with no clear D. This CDR3 has 13 residues. The ends were cut back, 5 bases at V and 3 bases at J, with 8 bases in the middle. Germline V lookup: CDR1 MDHEN, CDR2 SYDVKM.